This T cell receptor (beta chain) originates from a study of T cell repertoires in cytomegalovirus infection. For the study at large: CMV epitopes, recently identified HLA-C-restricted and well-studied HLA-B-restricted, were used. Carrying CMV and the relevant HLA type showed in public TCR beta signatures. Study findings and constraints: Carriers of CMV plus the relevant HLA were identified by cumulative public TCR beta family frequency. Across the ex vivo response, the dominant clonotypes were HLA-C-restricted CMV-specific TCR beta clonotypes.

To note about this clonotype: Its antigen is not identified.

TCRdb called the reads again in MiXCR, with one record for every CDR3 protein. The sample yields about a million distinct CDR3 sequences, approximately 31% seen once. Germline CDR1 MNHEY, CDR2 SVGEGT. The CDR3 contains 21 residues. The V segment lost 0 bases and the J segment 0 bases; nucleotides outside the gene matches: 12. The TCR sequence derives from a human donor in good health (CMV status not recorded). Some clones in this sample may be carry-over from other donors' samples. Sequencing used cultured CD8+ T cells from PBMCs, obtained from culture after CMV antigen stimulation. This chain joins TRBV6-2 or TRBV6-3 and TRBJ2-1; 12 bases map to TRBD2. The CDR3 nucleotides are TGTGCCAGCAGTTACTCCTCTAGCGGGGGGGCCGAAATGAGCTCCTACAATGAGCAGTTCTTC. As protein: CASSYSSSGGAEMSSYNEQFF.